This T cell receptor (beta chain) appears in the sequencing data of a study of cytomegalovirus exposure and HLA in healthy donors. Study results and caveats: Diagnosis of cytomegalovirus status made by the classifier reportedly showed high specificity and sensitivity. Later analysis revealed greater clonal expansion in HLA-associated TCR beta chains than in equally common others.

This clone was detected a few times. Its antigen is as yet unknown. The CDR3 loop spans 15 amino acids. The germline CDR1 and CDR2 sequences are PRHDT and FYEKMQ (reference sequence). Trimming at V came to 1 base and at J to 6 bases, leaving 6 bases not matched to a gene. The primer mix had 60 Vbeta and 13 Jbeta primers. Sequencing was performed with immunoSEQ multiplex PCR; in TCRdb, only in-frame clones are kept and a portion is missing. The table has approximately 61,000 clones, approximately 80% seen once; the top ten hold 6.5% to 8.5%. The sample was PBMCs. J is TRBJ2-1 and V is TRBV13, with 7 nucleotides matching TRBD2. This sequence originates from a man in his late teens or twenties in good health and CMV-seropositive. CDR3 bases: TGTGCCAGCAGCTTAGACGTGGGAGGGCGCAATGAGCAGTTCTTC. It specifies CASSLDVGGRNEQFF.